Listed here are 30 T cell receptor beta chains from one sample, sequenced in a study of OX40 agonist ivuxolimab in advanced cancers. The method was immunoSEQ multiplex PCR; TCRdb's version includes in-frame clones alone and lacks a portion of them. The data contain about 62,000 clones, about 82% of them singletons. The starting material was CD4+ or CD8+ T cells sorted from blood, obtained in a trial of the OX40 agonist ivuxolimab. The receptors here all came from an adult with an advanced solid tumor such as melanoma, head and neck, liver or kidney cancer.

The gene calls are TRBV5-6 and TRBJ2-7; 9 bases align to TRBD1. CDR3 length equals 15 residues. J lost 3 bases, V lost 3 bases, and 7 bases had no gene match. Looked up from germline, CDR1 is SGHDT and CDR2 is YYEEEE. The CDR3 region has the DNA TGTGCCAGCAGCTCTACTGACAGGGGGAACTACGAGCAGTACTTC. Protein: CASSSTDRGNYEQYF.

V and J are TRBV6-4 and TRBJ2-5; 11 nucleotides match TRBD2. V gave up 8 bases and J gave up 4 bases; unmatched junction bases: 12. The CDR3 length is 16 residues. In germline, CDR1 is MRHNA, CDR2 SNTAGT. CDR3: CASGGQLAGVRETQYF. In DNA form, the CDR3 reads TGTGCCAGCGGGGGCCAACTAGCGGGAGTTAGAGAGACCCAGTACTTC.

The chain links TRBV6-1 to TRBJ2-4, with 8 nucleotides matching TRBD1. The J segment lost 6 bases and the V segment lost 5 bases, leaving 6 bases of the junction unmatched. Germline CDR1 reads MNHNS; CDR2 reads SASEGT. The CDR3 sequence is 14 residues long. The CDR3 DNA follows: TGTGCCAGCAGTCTACGGACAGGGACAAACATTCAGTACTTC. Its protein product is CASSLRTGTNIQYF.

The V and J genes are TRBV28 and TRBJ1-1; D unclear. This CDR3 contains 12 residues. Germline values: CDR1 MDHEN, CDR2 SYDVKM. The germline V and J ends were trimmed by 2 bases and 4 bases, with 5 bases remaining between them. The CDR3 nucleotides read TGTGCCAGCAGTTTAGCGCCCACTGAAGCTTTCTTT. Translating gives CASSLAPTEAFF.

The chain is built from TRBV5-4 and TRBJ1-1; D call uncertain. Trimming cost V 4 bases and J 1 base, with 14 bases left between them. Germline assignment: CDR1 SGHNT and CDR2 YYREEE (reference sequence). The CDR3 has 15 residues. CDR3 nucleotides: TGTGCCAGCAGCCACCGAGACTTGAAGAACACTGAAGCTTTCTTT. Encoded protein: CASSHRDLKNTEAFF.

The rearrangement joins TRBV14 to TRBJ2-3, with TRBD1 as a possible D gene (5 bases). This CDR3 has 13 residues. Germline loops: CDR1 SGHDN, CDR2 FVKESK. V was cut by 0 bases and J by 10 bases, with 11 bases left in between. The CDR3: CASSQDLKGAQYF. The CDR3 DNA reads TGTGCCAGCAGCCAAGATCTAAAAGGGGCGCAGTATTTT.

The rearrangement joins TRBV4-3 to TRBJ2-2; 7 nucleotides agree with TRBD2. There are 15 residues in the CDR3. Germline CDR1 and CDR2: LGHNA and YSLEER. With V trimmed by 1 base and J by 4 bases, 3 bases remained unmatched. CDR3 in amino acids: CASSQGEGLTGELFF. The CDR3 region has the DNA TGCGCCAGCAGCCAAGGGGAGGGACTCACCGGGGAGCTGTTTTTT.

The chain is built from TRBV28 and TRBJ2-7; 8 bases line up with TRBD2. The CDR3 is 15 amino acids. Germline V gives CDR1 MDHEN, CDR2 SYDVKM. The junction had 9 bases not matched to a gene; V was cut back by 2 bases and J by 6 bases. The CDR3 sequence: CASSLRTGTRFEQYF. CDR3 sequence (DNA): TGTGCCAGCAGTTTACGAACAGGGACTAGATTCGAGCAGTACTTC.

A few counts support this clone. The rearrangement links TRBV7-9 to TRBJ2-3; D call uncertain. Trimming removed 5 bases at V and 4 bases at J, with 16 bases between. Germline V CDR1 and CDR2: SEHNR, FQNEAQ (reference sequence). This CDR3 contains 15 residues. CDR3 sequence reads: CASSPTFPNSDTQYF. DNA of the CDR3: TGTGCCAGCAGCCCAACATTTCCCAACTCAGATACGCAGTATTTT.

The J gene is TRBJ2-5, the V gene TRBV5-1, with D hard to call. The CDR3 sequence is 13 residues long. V was clipped by 2 bases and J by 2 bases, with 7 bases between them. The germline gives CDR1 SGHRS, CDR2 YFSETQ. In DNA, the CDR3 is TGCGCCAGCAGCTTTGGCGCTCAAGAGACCCAGTACTTC. Protein sequence: CASSFGAQETQYF.

The chain recombines TRBV10-1 with TRBJ2-5; no clear D gene. Per the germline V gene, CDR1 is WNHNN and CDR2 is SYGVQD (reference sequence). This CDR3 has 12 residues. V dropped 11 bases and J dropped 2 bases, with 12 bases sitting between them. DNA for the CDR3: TGCGCCCCCACGGAGAAGCAAGAGACCCAGTACTTC. Amino acid sequence: CAPTEKQETQYF.

This chain connects TRBV5-4 to TRBJ1-1; TRBD1 is a possible D gene (5 bases). V was cut by 4 bases and J by 1 base, with 14 bases left in between. CDR3 length: 15 residues. Per the germline V gene, CDR1 is SGHNT and CDR2 is YYREEE (reference sequence). CDR3 loop: CASSRRDQRNTEAFF. CDR3 DNA: TGTGCCAGCAGCCGACGGGACCAGAGGAACACTGAAGCTTTCTTT.

V usage is TRBV28 and J usage is TRBJ2-5; D could derive from TRBD1 or TRBD2 (5 bases each). Trimming took 5 bases from V and 4 from J, leaving 26 bases between them. Germline loops: CDR1 MDHEN, CDR2 SYDVKM. The CDR3 is made up of 18 amino acids. The CDR3 DNA reads TGTGCCAGCAGTCCCCCCGGTGTGGGTGAGGTTGGGGGAGAGACCCAGTACTTC. Residues: CASSPPGVGEVGGETQYF.

V and J are TRBV9 and TRBJ2-3, with unresolved D. The CDR3 runs to 15 residues. V was clipped by 4 bases and J by 0 bases, with 12 bases between them. Per germline, CDR1 SGDLS and CDR2 YYNGEE. CDR3 residues: CASSPGVSSTDTQYF. CDR3 nucleotides: TGTGCCAGCAGCCCAGGTGTTTCTAGCACAGATACGCAGTATTTT.

The V and J genes are TRBV5-1 and TRBJ2-5; no clear D gene. The J call may be wrong; the DNA end is better matched by TRBJ2-7. The length of the CDR3 is 14 residues. Germline assignment: CDR1 SGHRS and CDR2 YFSETQ. The CDR3 nucleotides are TGCGCCAGCAACCCCTCCACGGGCGCCTACGAGCAGTACTTC. Protein sequence: CASNPSTGAYEQYF.

This clone was seen a few times. The chain carries TRBV6-4 and TRBJ2-1; possibly TRBD2 for D (7 bases). With 3 bases removed from V and 7 bases from J, the gap between germline ends came to 16 bases. The CDR3 runs to 15 residues. Germline CDR1 MRHNA, CDR2 SNTAGT. CDR3 amino acids: CASSERGGASNEQFF. The CDR3 region has the DNA TGTGCCAGCAGTGAAAGGGGGGGGGCCTCAAATGAGCAGTTCTTC.

V usage is TRBV19 and J usage is TRBJ2-1; 7 bases line up with TRBD2. Germline V gene sequence: CDR1 LNHDA, CDR2 SQIVND (reference sequence). There are 15 residues in the CDR3. V lost 6 bases to trimming and J lost 8 bases; unmatched junction nucleotides: 13. The CDR3 DNA is TGTGCCAGTAGAACGGGGGGTTTGACTTGGGATGAGCAGTTCTTC. Translating gives CASRTGGLTWDEQFF.

This chain connects TRBV7-6 to TRBJ2-3, with no clear D. V was trimmed by 5 bases and J by 0 bases, leaving 3 bases between them. The germline gives CDR1 SGHVS, CDR2 FNYEAQ. CDR3 length: 12 amino acids. Here the CDR3 DNA reads TGTGCCAGCAGCGAAAGCACAGATACGCAGTATTTT. Amino acids: CASSESTDTQYF.

The V and J genes are TRBV4-1 and TRBJ1-1, with D hard to call. Germline V gene lookup returns CDR1 MGHRA and CDR2 YSYEKL. This CDR3 region has 17 residues. Trimming took off 1 base at V and 4 bases at J, with 19 bases between the two ends. For the CDR3, the DNA is TGCGCCAGCAGCCAAGGGGCTCTGACGAGGAGGCTCACTGAAGCTTTCTTT. As protein: CASSQGALTRRLTEAFF.

V gene TRBV28 combines with J gene TRBJ2-3; D unclear. The CDR3 has 15 residues. Between the trimmed V and J ends, which lost 7 bases and 1 base, there was a span of 15 bases. Germline V gene sequence: CDR1 MDHEN, CDR2 SYDVKM. The CDR3 loop is CASTEAPEGTDTQYF. CDR3 DNA sequence: TGTGCCAGCACCGAGGCTCCCGAGGGCACAGATACGCAGTATTTT.

The CDR3 spells CASSALAYNEQFF. As DNA, the CDR3 is TGCGCCAGCAGTGCCCTAGCGTACAATGAGCAGTTCTTC. This sequence joins TRBV10-2 and TRBJ2-1; a possible D gene is TRBD2 (6 bases). Trimming removed 4 bases at V and 4 bases at J, with 8 bases between. The CDR3 runs to 13 residues. Germline-derived CDR1 and CDR2 are WSHSY and SAAADI.

In nucleotides, the CDR3 is TGTGCCAGCAGTGACAGGGAGGACACCGGGGAGCTGTTTTTT. It translates to CASSDREDTGELFF. V gene TRBV6-1 combines with J gene TRBJ2-2; D may be TRBD2 (6 bases). The V gene's germline CDR1 is MNHNS and CDR2 SASEGT. The CDR3 totals 14 residues. V lost 3 bases and J lost 3, with 8 bases in between.

This chain uses TRBV28 with TRBJ2-7, with 12 bases identical to TRBD2. Germline-derived CDR1 and CDR2 are MDHEN and SYDVKM. The CDR3 is made up of 16 amino acids. The J segment lost 7 bases and the V segment lost 6 bases, leaving 13 bases of the junction unmatched. In nucleotides, the CDR3 is TGTGCCAGCAGCGACACTAGCGGGAGGCCTTCTCGGGAGCAGTACTTC. Translated: CASSDTSGRPSREQYF. Drawing the rest from reference TRBV28 and TRBJ2-7, the complete variable domain is DVKVTQSSRYLVKRTGEKVFLECVQDMDHENMFWYRQDPGLGLRLIYFSYDVKMKEKGDIPEGYSVSREKKERFSLILESASTNQTSMYLCASSDTSGRPSREQYFGPGTRLTVT.

The V call is TRBV9, the J call TRBJ2-2, with 9 nucleotides matching TRBD1. CDR1 and CDR2 (germline): SGDLS, YYNGEE. After removal of 4 bases from V and 4 bases from J, the junction contained 5 bases not matched to a gene. The CDR3 is 15 residues long. The CDR3 spells CASSKTGGITGELFF. Written as DNA, the CDR3 is TGTGCCAGCAGCAAGACAGGGGGAATCACCGGGGAGCTGTTTTTT.

This clone was seen a single time. The chain recombines TRBV4-3 with TRBJ2-1; D remains unclear. Trimming removed 1 base from V and 4 bases from J, with 8 bases in between. CDR1 is LGHNA, CDR2 YSLEER, per germline. The CDR3 consists of 14 residues. CDR3 nucleotide sequence: TGCGCCAGCAGCCAAGTTCGCGGTTACAATGAGCAGTTCTTC. Its protein is CASSQVRGYNEQFF.

This chain links TRBV7-8 with TRBJ1-1; D unclear. CDR1 is SGHVS and CDR2 is FQNEAQ in the germline V gene. The CDR3 is 14 amino acids. Trimming shortened V by 2 bases and J by 7 bases, and 14 bases separated the two germline ends. Here the CDR3 reads CASSLRGELVEAFF. Written as DNA, the CDR3 is TGTGCCAGCAGCTTAAGAGGAGAACTAGTTGAAGCTTTCTTT.

The count of this clone is one. In nucleotides, the CDR3 is TGTGCCAGCAGTTACTCTAGAGTCTGGGCTAACTATGGCTACACCTTC. Protein sequence: CASSYSRVWANYGYTF. The chain carries TRBV6-5 and TRBJ1-2; D is ambiguous. Looked up from germline, CDR1 is MNHEY and CDR2 is SVGAGI. Between the trimmed V and J ends, which lost 0 bases and 0 bases, there was a span of 11 bases. The CDR3 extends over 16 amino acids.

The chain is built from TRBV28 and TRBJ2-1; 7 bases align to TRBD1. Germline lookup yields CDR1 MDHEN and CDR2 SYDVKM. The CDR3 length is 14 residues. The V segment lost 2 bases and the J segment 5 bases; nucleotides outside the gene matches: 3. The chain's CDR3 is CASSLGTAHNEQFF. The DNA of the CDR3 is TGTGCCAGCAGTTTAGGGACAGCCCACAATGAGCAGTTCTTC. The full variable domain, rest sourced from reference TRBV28 and TRBJ2-1, is DVKVTQSSRYLVKRTGEKVFLECVQDMDHENMFWYRQDPGLGLRLIYFSYDVKMKEKGDIPEGYSVSREKKERFSLILESASTNQTSMYLCASSLGTAHNEQFFGPGTRLTVL.

The rearrangement uses TRBV7-2 and TRBJ1-1; D unresolved. The length of the CDR3 is 13 residues. CDR1 is SGHTA, CDR2 FQGNSA, per germline. V gave up 5 bases and J gave up 7 bases, with 14 bases separating them. CDR3 protein: CASSRWAWGEAFF. CDR3 DNA sequence: TGTGCCAGCAGCCGATGGGCCTGGGGTGAAGCTTTCTTT.

The chain has TRBV7-9 and TRBJ2-7; a weak D match, TRBD2 (5 bases). The CDR3 covers 14 residues. The germline V and J ends were trimmed by 5 bases and 3 bases, with 14 bases remaining between them. Germline values: CDR1 SEHNR, CDR2 FQNEAQ (reference sequence). CDR3 sequence reads: CASSPLGLNYEQYF. CDR3 bases: TGTGCCAGCAGCCCCTTAGGACTGAACTACGAGCAGTACTTC. Supplemented by reference TRBV7-9 and TRBJ2-7, the full variable domain reads DTGVSQNPRHKITKRGQNVTFRCDPISEHNRLYWYRQTLGQGPEFLTYFQNEAQLEKSRLLSDRFSAERPKGSFSTLEIQRTEQGDSAMYLCASSPLGLNYEQYFGPGTRLTVT.